These 6 T cell receptor beta chains came from one sample sequenced in a study of cytomegalovirus exposure and HLA in healthy donors. With 60 Vbeta and 13 Jbeta primers, the PCR was carried out. Assay: immunoSEQ multiplex PCR; the TCRdb copy retains only in-frame clones and omits some. The sample has around 93,000 clones, over 75% seen once. The material sequenced was PBMCs. Every receptor here comes from a man aged 50-60 years in good health and CMV-seronegative.

This clone was detected once. The chain employs TRBV6-5 and TRBJ1-3; no definite D call. Germline V gene data show CDR1 as MNHEY and CDR2 as SVGAGI. V was cut by 0 bases and J by 2 bases, with 11 bases left in between. The CDR3 has 16 residues. The CDR3 protein is CASSYSMGDPGNTIYF. The CDR3 nucleotides read TGTGCCAGCAGTTACTCGATGGGCGACCCTGGAAACACCATATATTTT.

The V and J genes are TRBV4-1 and TRBJ2-1; 9 nucleotides match TRBD2. The junction had 4 bases not matched to a gene; V was cut back by 1 base and J by 3 bases. Germline-derived CDR1 and CDR2 are MGHRA and YSYEKL. The CDR3 has 16 residues. Here the CDR3 DNA reads TGCGCCAGCAGCCAAGCTTTAGCGGGAGTCTACAATGAGCAGTTCTTC. Translating it yields CASSQALAGVYNEQFF.

J is TRBJ2-7 and V is TRBV5-1, with a tentative D call TRBD1 (5 bases). Per germline, CDR1 SGHRS and CDR2 YFSETQ. Between the trimmed V and J ends, which lost 0 bases and 0 bases, there was a span of 10 bases. The CDR3 loop spans 15 amino acids. The CDR3 reads CASSLGQISSYEQYF. CDR3 in DNA: TGCGCCAGCAGCTTGGGACAGATTAGCTCCTACGAGCAGTACTTC.

This clone occurred a few times. The V and J genes are TRBV10-2 and TRBJ2-3; 8 bases fit TRBD2. Germline CDR1 WSHSY, CDR2 SAAADI. The trim removed 6 bases at V and 4 bases at J, leaving 6 bases unmatched. This CDR3 is 14 amino acids long. The CDR3 here is CASRDSGMADTQYF. The CDR3 DNA reads as TGCGCCAGCAGGGATAGCGGGATGGCAGATACGCAGTATTTT.

In the case of this clone: The same CDR3 also results from other DNA sequences found in this sample. CDR3 sequence reads: CASSSTGGLQPQHF. The CDR3 bases are TGTGCCAGCAGCTCGACAGGGGGCTTGCAGCCCCAGCATTTT. This rearrangement joins TRBV7-9 to TRBJ1-5; 10 bases agree with TRBD1. V gave up 4 bases and J gave up 7 bases; unmatched junction bases: 4. This CDR3 is built from 14 residues. CDR1 is SEHNR, CDR2 FQNEAQ, per germline (reference sequence).

The chain employs TRBV28 and TRBJ1-5; TRBD1 is a possible D gene (6 bases). Trimming stripped 2 bases from V and 0 bases from J, with 17 bases between. This CDR3 contains 18 residues. Germline CDR1 and CDR2: MDHEN and SYDVKM. The CDR3 DNA sequence: TGTGCCAGCAGTTTAGCAGGGGAGACACCCTATAGCAATCAGCCCCAGCATTTT. Translated, it gives CASSLAGETPYSNQPQHF. The full variable domain, with the rest looked up from reference TRBV28 and TRBJ1-5, is DVKVTQSSRYLVKRTGEKVFLECVQDMDHENMFWYRQDPGLGLRLIYFSYDVKMKEKGDIPEGYSVSREKKERFSLILESASTNQTSMYLCASSLAGETPYSNQPQHFGDGTRLSIL.